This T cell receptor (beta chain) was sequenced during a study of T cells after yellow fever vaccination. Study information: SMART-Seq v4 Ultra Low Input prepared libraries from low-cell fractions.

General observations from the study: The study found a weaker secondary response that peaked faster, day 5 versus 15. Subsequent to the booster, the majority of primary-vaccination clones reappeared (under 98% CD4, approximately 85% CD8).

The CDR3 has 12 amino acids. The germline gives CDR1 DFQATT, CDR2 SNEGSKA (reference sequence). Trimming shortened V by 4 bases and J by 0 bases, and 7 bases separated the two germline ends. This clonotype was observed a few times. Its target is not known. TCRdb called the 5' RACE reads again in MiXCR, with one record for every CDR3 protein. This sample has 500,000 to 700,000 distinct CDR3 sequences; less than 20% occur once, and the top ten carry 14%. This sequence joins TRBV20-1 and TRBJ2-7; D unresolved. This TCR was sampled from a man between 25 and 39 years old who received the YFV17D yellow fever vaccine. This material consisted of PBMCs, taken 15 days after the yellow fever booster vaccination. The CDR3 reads CSATGDSYEQYF. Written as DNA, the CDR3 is TGCAGTGCTACTGGGGACTCCTACGAGCAGTACTTC.